The present entry profiles one TCR beta chain with its context. The CDR3 loop spans 16 amino acids. Trimming pared 5 bases from V and 4 bases from J, leaving 19 bases between. Germline assignment: CDR1 SGHRS and CDR2 YFSETQ. In the study's own analysis: Estimated nucleated cell counts came from reference gene primer amplification. Sequencing used immunoSEQ multiplex PCR; TCRdb keeps in-frame clones, though not all of them. Clone size and the V and J calls come from that table; the DNA yielded D and trimming. The sample has some 100,000 clones, 65% to 85% seen once. This specimen comes from a study of blood T cell repertoires in COVID-19. Study background: COVID-19 samples collected from the United States, Italy and Spain covered acute and convalescent phases. PBMCs, B-cell-depleted T cells, or T cells were the source of the cDNA or gDNA that made up the material.

Material: peripheral blood. The genes are TRBV5-1 and TRBJ2-1, with D possibly being TRBD2 (6 bases). The sequence was collected from a woman aged 60-75 years with acute or convalescent COVID-19. CDR3 region: CASSYPPGREYNEQFF. CDR3 sequence (DNA): TGCGCCAGCAGTTATCCGCCGGGACGGGAGTACAATGAGCAGTTCTTC.